This entry is about one T cell receptor (beta chain). These data are taken from a study of graft-versus-host responses after intestinal transplantation. Study-level background: Tacrolimus and steroids were given for around 3 years to all recipients after anti-thymocyte globulin induction.

Investigators plated 200,000 CFSE-labeled responder cells together with 200,000 irradiated stimulator cells labeled with violet dye. Cell sorting after the reaction yielded proliferating CFSE-low CD3+CD4+ and CD3+CD8+ responders. V was trimmed by 5 bases and J by 7 bases, leaving 17 bases between them. The CDR3 consists of 15 residues. Germline CDR1 SEHNR, CDR2 FQNEAQ (reference sequence). Clones were read by immunoSEQ multiplex PCR, and TCRdb kept only the in-frame ones, dropping some. The sample holds about 21,000 clones, roughly 43% seen once. The chain uses TRBV7-9 and TRBJ1-4; D possibly corresponds to TRBD1 (5 bases). The clonotype originates from a human patient who received an intestinal transplant. The sequences come from alloreactive CD8+ T cells from a mixed lymphocyte reaction culture, collected before intestinal transplant. Described subset: CFSE-low proliferating T cells sorted from roughly six-day pre-transplant mixed lymphocyte reaction (GvH or HvG direction). The CDR3 sequence is CASSADSVKSEKLFF. DNA for the CDR3: TGTGCCAGCAGCGCCGACAGTGTTAAGAGTGAAAAACTGTTTTTT.